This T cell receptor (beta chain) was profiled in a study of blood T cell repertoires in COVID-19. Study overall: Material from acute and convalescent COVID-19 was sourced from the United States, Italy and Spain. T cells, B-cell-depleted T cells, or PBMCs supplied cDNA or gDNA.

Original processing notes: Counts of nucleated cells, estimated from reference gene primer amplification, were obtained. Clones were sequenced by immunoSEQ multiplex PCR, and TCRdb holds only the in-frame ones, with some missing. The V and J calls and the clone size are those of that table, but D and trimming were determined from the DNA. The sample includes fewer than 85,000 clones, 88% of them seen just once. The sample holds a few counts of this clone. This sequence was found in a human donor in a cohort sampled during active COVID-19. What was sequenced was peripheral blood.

The CDR3 region is CASSISQGSTGELFF. CDR3 sequence (DNA): TGTGCCAGTAGTATTTCACAGGGGTCGACCGGGGAGCTGTTTTTT. This chain connects TRBV19 to TRBJ2-2, with TRBD1 matching 7 bases. CDR1 and CDR2 from the germline V gene are LNHDA and SQIVND (reference sequence). CDR3 length: 15 residues. V shed 3 bases and J 5 bases; nucleotides not matched to a gene: 6.